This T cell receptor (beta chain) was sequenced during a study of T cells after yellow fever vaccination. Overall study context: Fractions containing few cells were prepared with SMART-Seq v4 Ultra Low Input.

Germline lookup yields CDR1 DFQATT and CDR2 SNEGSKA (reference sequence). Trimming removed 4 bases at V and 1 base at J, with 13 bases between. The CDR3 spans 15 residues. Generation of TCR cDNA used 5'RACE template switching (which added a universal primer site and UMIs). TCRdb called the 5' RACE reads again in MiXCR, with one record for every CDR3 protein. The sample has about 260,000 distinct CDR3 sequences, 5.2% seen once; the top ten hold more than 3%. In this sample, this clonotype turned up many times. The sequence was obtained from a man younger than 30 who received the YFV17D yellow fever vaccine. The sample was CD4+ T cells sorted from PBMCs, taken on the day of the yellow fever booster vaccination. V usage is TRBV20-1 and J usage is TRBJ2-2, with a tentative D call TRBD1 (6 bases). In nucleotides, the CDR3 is TGCAGTGCTATCAGGGGAAGGGTGAACACCGGGGAGCTGTTTTTT. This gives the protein CSAIRGRVNTGELFF.